One sample yielded the 4 T cell receptor beta chains listed below, sequenced in a study of response to subunit inactivated influenza vaccine (dated by TCRdb to between 2017 and 2018). Receptors were amplified or captured by RT-PCR. For sequencing, an Illumina HiSeq 2500 was employed. The public reads were reanalyzed by TCRdb: fastp trimming at Q25, MiXCR alignment, in-frame beta chains only. Under each unique CDR3 protein, matching rows form one entry showing the most common genes and DNA. The sample profile shows 150,000 to 200,000 distinct CDR3 sequences; about 12% of them were found once. The ten most abundant clones make up 25% to 30% of the sample. This sample also belongs to another study, concerning T cells expressing NK-cell markers. The second study reports: TCR beta cDNA libraries were prepared using 5'RACE template switching, which introduced a universal primer site and unique molecular identifiers.

The specimen comprised CD8+ T cells sorted from PBMCs, sampled 12 days after vaccination. The receptor source for this set is a man between 50 and 59 years old who received an inactivated influenza vaccine. Donor details come from another sample of the same person, matched by shared clones.

CDR3 nucleotides: TGTGCCAGCAGCTGGACTAGCGGAGTTGGAGAGACCCAGTACTTC. Amino acid sequence: CASSWTSGVGETQYF. The chain carries TRBV11-2 and TRBJ2-5; TRBD2 agrees at 10 bases. Germline loops: CDR1 SGHAT, CDR2 FQNNGV. V lost 4 bases and J lost 4; bases outside the gene matches: 6. The CDR3 is 15 residues long. Full variable domain (missing parts from reference TRBV11-2 and TRBJ2-5): EAGVAQSPRYKIIEKRQSVAFWCNPISGHATLYWYQQILGQGPKLLIQFQNNGVVDDSQLPKDRFSAERLKGVDSTLKIQPAKLEDSAVYLCASSWTSGVGETQYFGPGTRLLVL.

The chain uses TRBV4-1 and TRBJ2-7; D unresolved. CDR1 and CDR2 from the germline V gene are MGHRA and YSYEKL. The V and J ends lost 1 base and 0 bases respectively, with 10 bases between them. The length of the CDR3 is 15 residues. CDR3 DNA: TGCGCCAGCAGCCAAGTGGCAGATCCCTCCTACGAGCAGTACTTC. Translation gives CASSQVADPSYEQYF.

There are a few counts of this clonotype. The J gene is TRBJ1-1, the V gene TRBV5-1, with D possibly TRBD1 on 6 matching bases. CDR1 SGHRS and CDR2 YFSETQ come from the germline V gene. Trimming pared 4 bases from V and 6 bases from J, leaving 25 bases between. The CDR3 loop spans 17 amino acids. The CDR3 bases are TGCGCCAGCAGCCCGGAGCAGGGGCCCCCCGAGGGGGCTGAAGCTTTCTTT. Translation: CASSPEQGPPEGAEAFF. The full variable domain, its missing parts supplied by reference TRBV5-1 and TRBJ1-1, is KAGVTQTPRYLIKTRGQQVTLSCSPISGHRSVSWYQQTPGQGLQFLFEYFSETQRNKGNFPGRFSGRQFSNSRSEMNVSTLELGDSALYLCASSPEQGPPEGAEAFFGQGTRLTVV.

The chain is built from TRBV20-1 and TRBJ2-7, with D perhaps assigned TRBD1 or TRBD2 (5 bases each). Germline values: CDR1 DFQATT, CDR2 SNEGSKA (reference sequence). The CDR3 consists of 15 residues. Trimming took off 3 bases at V and 3 bases at J, with 18 bases between the two ends. The CDR3 protein is CSARGVAGLYYEQYF. DNA for the CDR3: TGCAGTGCTAGGGGGGTGGCGGGCCTCTACTACGAGCAGTACTTC.